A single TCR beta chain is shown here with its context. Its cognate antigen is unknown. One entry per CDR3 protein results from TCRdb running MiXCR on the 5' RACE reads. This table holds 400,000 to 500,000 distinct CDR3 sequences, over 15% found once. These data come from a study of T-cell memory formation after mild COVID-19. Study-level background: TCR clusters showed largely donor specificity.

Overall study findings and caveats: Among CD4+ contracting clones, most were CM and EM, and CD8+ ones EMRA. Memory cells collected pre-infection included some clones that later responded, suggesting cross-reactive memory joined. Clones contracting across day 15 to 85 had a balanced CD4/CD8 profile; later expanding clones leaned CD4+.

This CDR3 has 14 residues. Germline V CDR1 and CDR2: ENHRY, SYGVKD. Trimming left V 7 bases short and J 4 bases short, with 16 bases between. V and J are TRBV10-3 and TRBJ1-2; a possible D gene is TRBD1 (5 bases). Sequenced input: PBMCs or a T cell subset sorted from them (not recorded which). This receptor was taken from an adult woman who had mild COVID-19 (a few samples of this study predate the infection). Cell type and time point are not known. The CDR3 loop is CAIKLGREAYGYTF. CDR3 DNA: TGTGCCATCAAACTGGGGCGGGAGGCCTATGGCTACACCTTC.